Below, one TCR beta chain is given with its context. The sample is drawn from a study of cytomegalovirus exposure and HLA in healthy donors. Using immunoSEQ multiplex PCR, the repertoire was profiled, and TCRdb retains in-frame clones only, with some absent. The table lists 250,000 to 350,000 clones, over 75% of them singletons. The V gene end was trimmed by 4 bases and the J gene end by 4 bases; junction bases not matched to a gene: 6. Germline lookup yields CDR1 MGHRA and CDR2 YSYEKL. This CDR3 comprises 14 residues. Sequencing used PBMCs. The TCR was taken from a man younger than 40 in good health and CMV-seronegative. V and J are TRBV4-1 and TRBJ2-7; 8 nucleotides match TRBD1. In nucleotides, the CDR3 is TGCGCCAGCAGCCCTGACAGGGGTTCGTACGAGCAGTACTTC. Amino acid sequence: CASSPDRGSYEQYF.